Listed below are T cell receptor beta chains from one sample, sequenced in a study of CD8 T cells in ankylosing spondylitis. TCRdb reprocessed the 5' RACE reads with MiXCR, giving one entry per CDR3 protein. This repertoire shows hundreds of thousands of distinct CDR3 sequences, over 9.5% found once; its top ten account for about 0.5%. Material for sequencing was blood, either unsorted or a sorted T cell fraction (not recorded which). These receptors all stem from a male donor with ankylosing spondylitis. The CDR3 runs from the conserved cysteine through the conserved F or W.

v_call cdr3_aa
TRBV10-3 CAISGGSVSGHHSYEQYF
TRBV6-2/TRBV6-3 CASNRQAGANVLTF
TRBV24-1 CATSDPPHTGELFF
TRBV10-3 CAISSAGEREAFF
TRBV7-9 CASSLGNYGLNQPQHF
TRBV20-1 CSARHGSGGGETQYF
TRBV7-2 CASSPQGRISNYGYTF
TRBV10-2 CASSGSGKGLSGYTF
TRBV20-1 CSARPPGNTEAFF
TRBV20-1 CSARWSYNEQFF
TRBV7-3 CASSSGTAEETQYF